One sample yielded the 20 T cell receptor beta chains listed below, sequenced in a study of PD-1 blockade in mismatch repair-deficient tumors. Libraries were prepared by immunoSEQ multiplex PCR; TCRdb keeps only in-frame clonotypes and omits some of them. Of about 79,000 clones in the sample, approximately 80% were seen once. The material was peripheral blood, obtained 44 weeks after starting pembrolizumab. These receptors all stem from an adult with mismatch repair-deficient cancer.

About this clone itself: At one end, the junction sequence differs from germline, possibly due to a read error. The chain uses TRBV27 and TRBJ1-2; D gene ambiguous. Germline V CDR1 and CDR2: MNHEY, SMNVEV (reference sequence). This CDR3 has 13 amino acids. CDR3 sequence reads: CASSLYSSGWVHF. CDR3 coding DNA: TGTGCCAGCAGTTTATACTCTTCCGGGTGGGTGCACTTC.

This chain connects TRBV7-3 to TRBJ2-6; TRBD1 might be the D (6 bases). The CDR3 has 20 residues. Germline CDR1 reads SGHTA; CDR2 reads FQGTGA. V was pared by 3 bases and J by 2 bases, with 23 bases between. The CDR3 DNA reads TGTGCCAGCAGCTTTTGGAGGAACCCAGGGGTAGACCCTGGGGCCAACGTCCTGACTTTC. This encodes CASSFWRNPGVDPGANVLTF.

The chain has TRBV4-1 and TRBJ2-1, with 8 bases lining up with TRBD2. With 1 base clipped from V and 13 bases from J, the junction kept 18 bases outside the gene matches. This CDR3 is 17 amino acids long. Per the germline V gene, CDR1 is MGHRA and CDR2 is YSYEKL. The CDR3 region has the DNA TGCGCCAGCAGCCAAGTTGGCGGGAGGCTCGAAGGGAATTATCAGTTCTTC. It encodes CASSQVGGRLEGNYQFF.

V usage is TRBV18 and J usage is TRBJ2-3; TRBD1 matches at 10 bases. J gave up 4 bases and V 2 bases, and 3 bases lay outside the gene matches. Germline CDR1 is KGHSH and CDR2 is LQKENI. The CDR3 spans 15 residues. The CDR3 DNA reads as TGTGCCAGCTCACCAGGACAGGGGGTGGCAGATACGCAGTATTTT. Translated: CASSPGQGVADTQYF.

The V call is TRBV4-1, the J call TRBJ1-5, with D unresolved. The V gene's germline CDR1 is MGHRA and CDR2 YSYEKL. Deletions cut 1 base from V and 5 bases from J, with 6 bases between. This CDR3 region has 13 residues. The CDR3 is CASSQVPDQPQHF. The CDR3 DNA is TGCGCCAGCAGCCAAGTACCGGATCAGCCCCAGCATTTT.

The V gene is TRBV7-2, the J gene TRBJ1-1, with D perhaps TRBD1 (6 bases). Germline CDR1 is SGHTA and CDR2 is FQGNSA. Between the trimmed V and J ends, which lost 5 bases and 7 bases, there was a span of 11 bases. The CDR3 loop spans 12 amino acids. The CDR3 DNA is TGTGCCAGCAGCCGCAACAGGGTTGAAGCTTTCTTT. This sequence encodes CASSRNRVEAFF.

The V gene is TRBV7-9, the J gene TRBJ2-7; tentative D call: TRBD2 (5 bases). V shed 4 bases and J shed 2 bases, with 18 bases lying between them. Germline CDR1 is SEHNR and CDR2 is FQNEAQ (reference sequence). The CDR3 runs 16 residues. The chain's CDR3 is CASSSLDRGGAYEQYF. The CDR3 DNA is TGTGCCAGCAGCTCCCTTGACCGCGGAGGTGCCTACGAGCAGTACTTC.

This clone was seen once. The V and J genes are TRBV19 and TRBJ2-3, with 10 bases lining up with TRBD2. Germline CDR1 is LNHDA and CDR2 is SQIVND (reference sequence). The V and J ends lost 8 bases and 2 bases, in that order; junction bases with no gene match: 10. The CDR3 has 16 amino acids. CDR3 sequence reads: CASANSLAGNTDTQYF. In DNA, the CDR3 is TGTGCCAGTGCCAATTCACTAGCGGGGAACACAGATACGCAGTATTTT.

The V call is TRBV7-2, the J call TRBJ2-1; 16 bases align to TRBD2. J was trimmed by 9 bases and V by 2 bases; bases with no gene match: 7. The germline V gene encodes CDR1 SGHTA and CDR2 FQGNSA. The CDR3 spans 17 residues. In DNA, the CDR3 is TGTGCCAGCAGCTTAAGAACCGGGACTAGCGGGAGGGGTGAGCAGTTCTTC. The encoded protein is CASSLRTGTSGRGEQFF. Using reference TRBV7-2 and TRBJ2-1 for the parts outside the CDR3, the full variable domain is GAGVSQSPSNKVTEKGKDVELRCDPISGHTALYWYRQSLGQGLEFLIYFQGNSAPDKSGLPSDRFSAERTGGSVSTLTIQRTQQEDSAVYLCASSLRTGTSGRGEQFFGPGTRLTVL.

The chain uses TRBV19 and TRBJ1-5, with a possible D match to TRBD1 (5 bases). CDR1 and CDR2 (germline): LNHDA, SQIVND (reference sequence). The CDR3 is 14 residues long. V shed 5 bases and J shed 0 bases, with 8 bases lying between them. DNA for the CDR3: TGTGCCAGTAGTCCCAGGGTTAGCAATCAGCCCCAGCATTTT. Translating it yields CASSPRVSNQPQHF.

The chain uses TRBV14 and TRBJ1-2, with D perhaps TRBD1 (5 bases). Trimming removed 3 bases at V and 6 bases at J, with 20 bases between. This CDR3 contains 16 residues. The germline V gene encodes CDR1 SGHDN and CDR2 FVKESK. The CDR3 loop reads CASSHEATARTNGYTF. Written as DNA, the CDR3 is TGTGCCAGCAGCCACGAGGCGACAGCCAGAACTAATGGCTACACCTTC. Full variable domain (missing parts from reference TRBV14 and TRBJ1-2): EAGVTQFPSHSVIEKGQTVTLRCDPISGHDNLYWYRRVMGKEIKFLLHFVKESKQDESGMPNNRFLAERTGGTYSTLKVQPAELEDSGVYFCASSHEATARTNGYTFGSGTRLTVV.

The V call is TRBV7-2, the J call TRBJ2-5; D gene uncertain. V shed 2 bases and J shed 1 base, with 14 bases lying between them. Germline values: CDR1 SGHTA, CDR2 FQGNSA. The CDR3 is 16 amino acids. Written as DNA, the CDR3 is TGTGCCAGCAGCTTAAACTCGGCCAGCCTCCAAGAGACCCAGTACTTC. This translates into CASSLNSASLQETQYF.

On this clone: A read error may be the cause here, since a much bigger clone is one base away. The chain joins TRBV2 to TRBJ2-1; D is unclear. The CDR3 totals 12 residues. Germline-derived CDR1 and CDR2 are SNHLY and FYNNEI. The CDR3 DNA is TGTGCCAGCAGTGGACTTTTCAATGGGCAGTTCTTC. This codes for CASSGLFNGQFF.

The chain employs TRBV6-1 and TRBJ1-2, with D uncertain. CDR3 length equals 13 residues. Looked up from germline, CDR1 is MNHNS and CDR2 is SASEGT. V was shortened by 6 bases and J by 7 bases, with 15 bases between the two germline ends. Here the CDR3 DNA reads TGTGCCAGCAGCGAGGTTCTGCGGGGTGGCTACACCTTC. This codes for CASSEVLRGGYTF.

The rearrangement links TRBV7-2 to TRBJ1-3; the match to TRBD1 covers 7 bases. CDR1 and CDR2 (germline): SGHTA, FQGNSA. CDR3 length: 17 residues. Trimming removed 0 bases from V and 0 bases from J; junction bases left unmatched: 5. CDR3 amino acids: CASSLARQGNSGNTIYF. In nucleotides, the CDR3 is TGTGCCAGCAGCTTAGCTCGACAGGGAAACTCTGGAAACACCATATATTTT.

V is TRBV30 and J is TRBJ1-1, with unresolved D. CDR3 size: 10 residues. CDR1 and CDR2 (germline): GTSNPN, SVGIG (reference sequence). V was pared by 7 bases and J by 7 bases, with 10 bases between. The CDR3 reads CASDIFEAFF. As DNA, the CDR3 is TGTGCCTCTGACATTTTTGAAGCTTTCTTT.

Turning to this clone: Mismatch with germline at one junction end may stem from a read error. J is TRBJ2-1 and V is TRBV2; TRBD1 agrees at 12 bases. Germline V gene lookup returns CDR1 SNHLY and CDR2 FYNNEI. This CDR3 has 15 residues. The CDR3 region is CASSPGTGGYDEQFF. Written as DNA, the CDR3 is TGTGCCAGCAGCCCCGGGACAGGGGGCTACGATGAGCAGTTCTTC. The full variable domain, rest sourced from reference TRBV2 and TRBJ2-1, is EPEVTQTPSHQVTQMGQEVILRCVPISNHLYFYWYRQILGQKVEFLVSFYNNEISEKSEIFDDQFSVERPDGSNFTLKIRSTKLEDSAMYFCASSPGTGGYDEQFFGPGTRLTVL.

The chain recombines TRBV19 with TRBJ2-7; no definite D call. Per germline, CDR1 LNHDA and CDR2 SQIVND (reference sequence). The CDR3 loop spans 15 amino acids. Trimming shortened V by 1 base and J by 3 bases, and 13 bases separated the two germline ends. The CDR3 DNA is TGTGCCAGTAGTATAGCTGTACGGTTAAACTACGAGCAGTACTTC. Its protein is CASSIAVRLNYEQYF. Drawing the rest from reference TRBV19 and TRBJ2-7, the complete variable domain is DGGITQSPKYLFRKEGQNVTLSCEQNLNHDAMYWYRQDPGQGLRLIYYSQIVNDFQKGDIAEGYSVSREKKESFPLTVTSAQKNPTAFYLCASSIAVRLNYEQYFGPGTRLTVT.

This sequence joins TRBV27 and TRBJ2-5; 13 nucleotides match TRBD2. V was pared by 6 bases and J by 2 bases, with 9 bases of the junction left unmatched. CDR3 size: 17 residues. Germline CDR1 MNHEY, CDR2 SMNVEV (reference sequence). CDR3 DNA: TGTGCCAGCAGACCGCTTCCGGGACTAGCGGGACAAGAGACCCAGTACTTC. This encodes CASRPLPGLAGQETQYF.

This clone was seen once. CDR3 sequence: CASMFGANTEAFF. The CDR3 DNA reads as TGTGCCAGCATGTTCGGGGCCAACACTGAAGCTTTCTTT. This chain connects TRBV6-5 to TRBJ1-1; possibly TRBD1 for D (5 bases). The CDR3 is 13 amino acids. Germline V CDR1 and CDR2: MNHEY, SVGAGI. V gave up 7 bases and J gave up 2 bases, with 11 bases separating them.